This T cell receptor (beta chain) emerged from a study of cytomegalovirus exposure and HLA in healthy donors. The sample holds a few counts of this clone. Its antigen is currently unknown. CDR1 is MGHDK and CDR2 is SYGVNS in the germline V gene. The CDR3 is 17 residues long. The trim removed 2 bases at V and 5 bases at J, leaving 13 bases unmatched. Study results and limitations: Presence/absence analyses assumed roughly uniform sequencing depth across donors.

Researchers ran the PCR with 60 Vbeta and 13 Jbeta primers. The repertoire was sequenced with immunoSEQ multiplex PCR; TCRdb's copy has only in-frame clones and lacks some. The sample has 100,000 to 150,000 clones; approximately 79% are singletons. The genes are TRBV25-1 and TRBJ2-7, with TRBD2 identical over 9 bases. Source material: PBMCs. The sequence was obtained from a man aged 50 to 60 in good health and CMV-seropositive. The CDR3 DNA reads TGTGCCAGCAGTGAAGGAAGATCCTTAGCGGGGGCCCACGAGCAGTACTTC. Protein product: CASSEGRSLAGAHEQYF.